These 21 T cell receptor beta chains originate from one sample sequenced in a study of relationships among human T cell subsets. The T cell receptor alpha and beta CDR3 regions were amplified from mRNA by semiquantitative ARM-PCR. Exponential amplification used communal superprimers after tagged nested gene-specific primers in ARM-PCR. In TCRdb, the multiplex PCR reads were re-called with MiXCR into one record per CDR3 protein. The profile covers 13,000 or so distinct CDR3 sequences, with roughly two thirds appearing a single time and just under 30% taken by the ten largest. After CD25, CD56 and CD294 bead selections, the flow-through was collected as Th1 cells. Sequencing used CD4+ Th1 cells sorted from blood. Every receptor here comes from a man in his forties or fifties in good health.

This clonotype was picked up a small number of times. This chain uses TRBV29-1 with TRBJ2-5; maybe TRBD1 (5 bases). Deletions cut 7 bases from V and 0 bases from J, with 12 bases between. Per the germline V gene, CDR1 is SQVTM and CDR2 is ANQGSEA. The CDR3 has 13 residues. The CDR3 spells CSGAQGHQETQYF. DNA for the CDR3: TGCAGCGGTGCTCAGGGTCACCAAGAGACCCAGTACTTC.

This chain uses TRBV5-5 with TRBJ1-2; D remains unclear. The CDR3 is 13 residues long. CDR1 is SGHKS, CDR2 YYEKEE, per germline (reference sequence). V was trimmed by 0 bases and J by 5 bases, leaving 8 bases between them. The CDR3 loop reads CASSLDDLYGYTF. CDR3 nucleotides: TGTGCCAGCAGCTTGGACGACCTGTATGGCTACACCTTC. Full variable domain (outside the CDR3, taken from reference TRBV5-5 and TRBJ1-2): DAGVTQSPTHLIKTRGQQVTLRCSPISGHKSVSWYQQVLGQGPQFIFQYYEKEERGRGNFPDRFSARQFPNYSSELNVNALLLGDSALYLCASSLDDLYGYTFGSGTRLTVV.

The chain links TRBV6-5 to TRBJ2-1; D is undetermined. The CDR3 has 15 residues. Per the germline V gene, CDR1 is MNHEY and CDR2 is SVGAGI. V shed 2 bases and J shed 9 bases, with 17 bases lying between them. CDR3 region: CASSYSPQRLREQFF. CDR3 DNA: TGTGCCAGCAGTTACAGTCCTCAGCGACTCCGTGAGCAGTTCTTC.

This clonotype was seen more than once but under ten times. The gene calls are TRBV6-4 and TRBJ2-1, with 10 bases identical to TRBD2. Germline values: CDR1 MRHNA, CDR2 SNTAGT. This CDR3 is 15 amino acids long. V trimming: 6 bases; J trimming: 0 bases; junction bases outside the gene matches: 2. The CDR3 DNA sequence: TGTGCCAGCAGCAGGACTAGCGGCTCCTACAATGAGCAGTTCTTC. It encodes CASSRTSGSYNEQFF.

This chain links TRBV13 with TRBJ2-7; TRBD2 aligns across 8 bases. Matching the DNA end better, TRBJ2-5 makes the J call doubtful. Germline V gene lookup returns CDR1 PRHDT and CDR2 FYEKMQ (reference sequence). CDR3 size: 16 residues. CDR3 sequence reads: CASSLALPSGGETQYF. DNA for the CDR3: TGTGCCAGCAGCTTAGCCCTTCCAAGCGGGGGAGAGACCCAGTACTTC.

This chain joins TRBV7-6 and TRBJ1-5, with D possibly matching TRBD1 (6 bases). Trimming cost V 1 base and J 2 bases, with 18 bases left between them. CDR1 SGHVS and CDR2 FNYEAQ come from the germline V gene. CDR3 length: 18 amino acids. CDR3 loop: CASSLGYRAWAGNQPQHF. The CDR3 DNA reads TGTGCCAGCAGCTTAGGATACAGGGCCTGGGCGGGCAATCAGCCCCAGCATTTT.

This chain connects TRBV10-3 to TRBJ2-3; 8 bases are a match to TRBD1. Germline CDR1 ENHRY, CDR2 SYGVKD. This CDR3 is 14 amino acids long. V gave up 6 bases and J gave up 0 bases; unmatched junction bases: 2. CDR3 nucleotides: TGTGCCATCAGACACAGGGGGAGCACAGATACGCAGTATTTT. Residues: CAIRHRGSTDTQYF.

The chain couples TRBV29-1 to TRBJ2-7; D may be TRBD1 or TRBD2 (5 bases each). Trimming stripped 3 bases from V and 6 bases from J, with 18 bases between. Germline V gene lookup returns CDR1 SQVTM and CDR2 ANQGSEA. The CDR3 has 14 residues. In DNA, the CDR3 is TGCAGCGTTGACGGGGCGGGCATCCGCGGCGAGCAGTACTTC. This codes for CSVDGAGIRGEQYF.

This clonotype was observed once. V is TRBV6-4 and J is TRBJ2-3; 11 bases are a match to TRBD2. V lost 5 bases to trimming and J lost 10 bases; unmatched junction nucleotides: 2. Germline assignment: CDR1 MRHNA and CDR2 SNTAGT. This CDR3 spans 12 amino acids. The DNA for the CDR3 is TGTGCCAGCAGTACTAGCGGGGGTCCGCAGTATTTT. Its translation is CASSTSGGPQYF.

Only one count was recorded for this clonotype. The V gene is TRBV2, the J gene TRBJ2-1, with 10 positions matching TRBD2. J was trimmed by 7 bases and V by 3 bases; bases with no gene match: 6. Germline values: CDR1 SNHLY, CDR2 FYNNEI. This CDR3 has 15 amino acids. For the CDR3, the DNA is TGTGCCAGCAGTGACCGAGCGGGAGGGGGGAATGAGCAGTTCTTC. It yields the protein CASSDRAGGGNEQFF. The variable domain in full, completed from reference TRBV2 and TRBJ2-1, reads EPEVTQTPSHQVTQMGQEVILRCVPISNHLYFYWYRQILGQKVEFLVSFYNNEISEKSEIFDDQFSVERPDGSNFTLKIRSTKLEDSAMYFCASSDRAGGGNEQFFGPGTRLTVL.

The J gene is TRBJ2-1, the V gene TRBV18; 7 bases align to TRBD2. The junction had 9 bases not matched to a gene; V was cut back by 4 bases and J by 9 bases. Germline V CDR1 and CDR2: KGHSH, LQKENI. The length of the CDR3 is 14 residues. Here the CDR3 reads CASSQGPGGFEQFF. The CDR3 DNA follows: TGTGCCAGCTCACAAGGTCCCGGGGGGTTTGAGCAGTTCTTC.

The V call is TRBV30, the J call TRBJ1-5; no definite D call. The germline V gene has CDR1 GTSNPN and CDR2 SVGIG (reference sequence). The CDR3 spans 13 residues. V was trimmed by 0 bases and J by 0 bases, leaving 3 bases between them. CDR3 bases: TGTGCCTGGAGTGTAGGTAGCAATCAGCCCCAGCATTTT. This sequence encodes CAWSVGSNQPQHF.

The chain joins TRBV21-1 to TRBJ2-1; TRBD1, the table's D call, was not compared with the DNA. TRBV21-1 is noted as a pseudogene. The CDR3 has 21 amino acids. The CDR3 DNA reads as TGTGCCAGCAGCAGCCTAAGTCCGGACATCCTTAAGAGGGGCTCCTACAATGAGCAGTTCTTC. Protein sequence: CASSSLSPDILKRGSYNEQFF.

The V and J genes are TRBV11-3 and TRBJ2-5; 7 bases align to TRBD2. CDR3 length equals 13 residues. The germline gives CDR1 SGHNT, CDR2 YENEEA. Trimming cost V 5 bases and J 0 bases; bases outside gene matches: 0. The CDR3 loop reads CASSRGDQETQYF. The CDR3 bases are TGTGCCAGCAGCCGGGGGGACCAAGAGACCCAGTACTTC.

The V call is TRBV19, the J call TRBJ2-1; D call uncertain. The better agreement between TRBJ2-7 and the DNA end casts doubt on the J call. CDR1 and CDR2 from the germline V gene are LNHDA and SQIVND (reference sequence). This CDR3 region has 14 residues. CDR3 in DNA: TGTGCCAGTAGTATCCGACACGGGTCCTACGAGCAGTACTTC. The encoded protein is CASSIRHGSYEQYF.

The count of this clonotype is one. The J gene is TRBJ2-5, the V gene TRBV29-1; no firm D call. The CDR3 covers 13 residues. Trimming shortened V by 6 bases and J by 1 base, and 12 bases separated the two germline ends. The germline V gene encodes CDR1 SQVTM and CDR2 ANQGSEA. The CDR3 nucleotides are TGCAGCGTCGCTGCCTTTGCCCAAGAGACCCAGTACTTC. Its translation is CSVAAFAQETQYF. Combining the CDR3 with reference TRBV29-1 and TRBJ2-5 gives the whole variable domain SAVISQKPSRDICQRGTSLTIQCQVDSQVTMMFWYRQQPGQSLTLIATANQGSEATYESGFVIDKFPISRPNLTFSTLTVSNMSPEDSSIYLCSVAAFAQETQYFGPGTRLLVL.

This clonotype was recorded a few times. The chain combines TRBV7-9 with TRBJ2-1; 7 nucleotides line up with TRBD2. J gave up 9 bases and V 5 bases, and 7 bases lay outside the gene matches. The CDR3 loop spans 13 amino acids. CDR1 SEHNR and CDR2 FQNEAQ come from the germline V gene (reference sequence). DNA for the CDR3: TGTGCCAGCAGCGCCCGGACTAGAGCTGAGCAGTTCTTC. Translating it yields CASSARTRAEQFF.

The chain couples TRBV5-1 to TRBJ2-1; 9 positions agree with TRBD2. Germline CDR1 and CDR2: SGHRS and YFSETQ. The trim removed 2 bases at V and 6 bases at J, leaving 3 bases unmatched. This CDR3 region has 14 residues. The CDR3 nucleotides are TGCGCCAGCAGCTTAGGGACTAGCCTCAATGAGCAGTTCTTC. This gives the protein CASSLGTSLNEQFF.

CDR3 loop: CASMGRAPLDTQYF. CDR3 DNA: TGTGCCAGCATGGGAAGGGCTCCCCTGGATACGCAGTATTTT. V usage is TRBV11-2 and J usage is TRBJ2-3; D is unclear. CDR3 length equals 14 residues. Germline CDR1 and CDR2: SGHAT and FQNNGV. The germline V and J ends were trimmed by 7 bases and 6 bases, with 17 bases remaining between them.

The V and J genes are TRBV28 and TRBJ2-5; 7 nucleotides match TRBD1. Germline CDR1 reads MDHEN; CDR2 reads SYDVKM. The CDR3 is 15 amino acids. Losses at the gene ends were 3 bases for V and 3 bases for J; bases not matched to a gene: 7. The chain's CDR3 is CASSFSGTAKETQYF. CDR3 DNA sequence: TGTGCCAGCAGTTTCTCCGGGACAGCTAAAGAGACCCAGTACTTC. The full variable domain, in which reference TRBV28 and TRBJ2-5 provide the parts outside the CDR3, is DVKVTQSSRYLVKRTGEKVFLECVQDMDHENMFWYRQDPGLGLRLIYFSYDVKMKEKGDIPEGYSVSREKKERFSLILESASTNQTSMYLCASSFSGTAKETQYFGPGTRLLVL.

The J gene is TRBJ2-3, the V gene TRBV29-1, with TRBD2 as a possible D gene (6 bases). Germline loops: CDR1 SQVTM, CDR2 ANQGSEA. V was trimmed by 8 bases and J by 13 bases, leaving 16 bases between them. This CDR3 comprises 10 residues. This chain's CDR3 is CSLEWGEEYF. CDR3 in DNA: TGCAGCCTCGAATGGGGGGAGGAGTATTTT.